The 5 T cell receptor beta chains below come from one sample, sequenced in a study of blood T cell repertoires in COVID-19. Method: immunoSEQ multiplex PCR; TCRdb's copy keeps in-frame clones and lacks some. The data show some 220,000 clones, 85% seen once. Material for sequencing was peripheral blood. These receptors were obtained from a woman aged 55-69 years with active or convalescent COVID-19.

This clone was seen once. The V and J genes are TRBV6-5 and TRBJ1-5; a possible D gene is TRBD1 (5 bases). The CDR3 has 14 residues. Trimming removed 5 bases at V and 9 bases at J, with 17 bases between. The V gene's germline CDR1 is MNHEY and CDR2 SVGAGI. The DNA for the CDR3 is TGTGCCAGCAGTCCCGACAGCCCGGGTAGGCCCCAGCATTTT. Its translation: CASSPDSPGRPQHF.

About this clone itself: The junction shows a germline mismatch at one end, possibly a read error. V is TRBV7-7 and J is TRBJ2-5, with TRBD1 matching over 8 bases. CDR3 length equals 16 residues. Germline CDR1 SSHAT, CDR2 FNYEAQ (reference sequence). The CDR3 nucleotides read TGTGCTAGCAGCACGGGACGAACGACAGGGGAAGAGACCCAGTACTTC. Translation gives CASSTGRTTGEETQYF.

The rearrangement links TRBV5-8 to TRBJ1-5, with 7 bases identical to TRBD1. The junction had 21 bases not matched to a gene; V was cut back by 1 base and J by 5 bases. The CDR3 runs to 20 residues. Germline assignment: CDR1 SGHTS and CDR2 YDEGEE. The CDR3 sequence is CASSLSSTPGTEDWDQPQHF. The CDR3 DNA is TGTGCCAGCAGCTTGAGCTCTACTCCCGGGACAGAAGACTGGGATCAGCCCCAGCATTTT. Using reference TRBV5-8 and TRBJ1-5 for the parts outside the CDR3, the full variable domain is EAGVTQSPTHLIKTRGQQATLRCSPISGHTSVYWYQQALGLGLQFLLWYDEGEERNRGNFPPRFSGRQFPNYSSELNVNALELEDSALYLCASSLSSTPGTEDWDQPQHFGDGTRLSIL.

The chain links TRBV6-1 to TRBJ1-5; 9 bases are a match to TRBD1. The CDR3 spans 12 residues. Per germline, CDR1 MNHNS and CDR2 SASEGT. J lost 11 bases, V lost 1 base, and 0 bases had no gene match. The CDR3 DNA sequence: TGTGCCAGCAGTGAAGGGACAGGGGCCCAGCATTTT. This sequence encodes CASSEGTGAQHF.

The J gene is TRBJ2-7, the V gene TRBV27, with 9 bases that match TRBD1. From germline, CDR1 is MNHEY and CDR2 SMNVEV (reference sequence). The CDR3 runs to 16 residues. V lost 4 bases and J lost 1; bases outside the gene matches: 8. The CDR3 DNA is TGTGCCAGCAGTTATTACGGGACAGGGACGTCCTACGAGCAGTACTTC. This codes for CASSYYGTGTSYEQYF.